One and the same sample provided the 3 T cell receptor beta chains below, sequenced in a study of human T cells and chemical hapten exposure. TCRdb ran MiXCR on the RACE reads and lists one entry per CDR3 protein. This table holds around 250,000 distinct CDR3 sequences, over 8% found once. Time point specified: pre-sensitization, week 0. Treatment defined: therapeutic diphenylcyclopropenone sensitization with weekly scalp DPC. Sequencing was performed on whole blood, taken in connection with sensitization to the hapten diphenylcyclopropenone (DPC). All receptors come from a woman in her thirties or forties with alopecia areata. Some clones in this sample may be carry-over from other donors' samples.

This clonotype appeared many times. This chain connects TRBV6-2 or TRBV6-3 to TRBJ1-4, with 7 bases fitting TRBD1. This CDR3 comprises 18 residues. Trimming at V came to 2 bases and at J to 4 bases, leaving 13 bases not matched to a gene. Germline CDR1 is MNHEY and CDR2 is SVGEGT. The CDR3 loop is CASSYQRSGTAYNEKLFF. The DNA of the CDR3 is TGTGCCAGCAGTTACCAACGATCCGGGACAGCTTATAATGAAAAACTGTTTTTT.

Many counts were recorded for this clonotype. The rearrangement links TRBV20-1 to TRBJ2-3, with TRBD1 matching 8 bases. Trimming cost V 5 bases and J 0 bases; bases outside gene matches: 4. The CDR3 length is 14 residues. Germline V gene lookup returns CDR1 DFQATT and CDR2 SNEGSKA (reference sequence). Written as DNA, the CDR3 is TGCAGTGCTCCGAGGACAGGGAGCACAGATACGCAGTATTTT. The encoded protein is CSAPRTGSTDTQYF.

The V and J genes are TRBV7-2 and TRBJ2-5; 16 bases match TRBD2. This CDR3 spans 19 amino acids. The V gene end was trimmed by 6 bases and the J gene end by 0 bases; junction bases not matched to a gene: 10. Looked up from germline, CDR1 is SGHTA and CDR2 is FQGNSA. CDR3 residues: CASRPGLAGGASHQETQYF. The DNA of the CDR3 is TGTGCCAGCAGGCCGGGACTAGCGGGAGGGGCCAGTCACCAAGAGACCCAGTACTTC.